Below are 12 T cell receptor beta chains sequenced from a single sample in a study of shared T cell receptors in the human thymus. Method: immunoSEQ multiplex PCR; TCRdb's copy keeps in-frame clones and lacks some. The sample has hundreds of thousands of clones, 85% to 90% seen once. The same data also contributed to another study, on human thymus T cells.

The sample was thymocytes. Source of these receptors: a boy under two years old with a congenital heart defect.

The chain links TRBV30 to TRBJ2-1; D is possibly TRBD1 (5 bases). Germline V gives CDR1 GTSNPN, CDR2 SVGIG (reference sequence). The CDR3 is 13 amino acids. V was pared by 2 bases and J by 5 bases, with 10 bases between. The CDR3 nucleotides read TGTGCCTGGAGTCACAGGAGCCACAATGAGCAGTTCTTC. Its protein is CAWSHRSHNEQFF.

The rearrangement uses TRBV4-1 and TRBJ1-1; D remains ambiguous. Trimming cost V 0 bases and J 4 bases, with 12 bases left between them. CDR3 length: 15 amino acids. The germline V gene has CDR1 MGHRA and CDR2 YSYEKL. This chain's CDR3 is CASSQDLAVVTEAFF. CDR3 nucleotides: TGCGCCAGCAGCCAAGATCTAGCGGTGGTCACTGAAGCTTTCTTT.

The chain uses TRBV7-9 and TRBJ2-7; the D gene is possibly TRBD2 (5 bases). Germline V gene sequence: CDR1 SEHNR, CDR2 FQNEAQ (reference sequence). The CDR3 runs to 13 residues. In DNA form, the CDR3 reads TGTGCGACGCGAGGGCCCACGGGCCACGAGCAGTACTTC. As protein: CATRGPTGHEQYF. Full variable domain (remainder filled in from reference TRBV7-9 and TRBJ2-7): DTGVSQNPRHKITKRGQNVTFRCDPISEHNRLYWYRQTLGQGPEFLTYFQNEAQLEKSRLLSDRFSAERPKGSFSTLEIQRTEQGDSAMYLCATRGPTGHEQYFGPGTRLTVT.

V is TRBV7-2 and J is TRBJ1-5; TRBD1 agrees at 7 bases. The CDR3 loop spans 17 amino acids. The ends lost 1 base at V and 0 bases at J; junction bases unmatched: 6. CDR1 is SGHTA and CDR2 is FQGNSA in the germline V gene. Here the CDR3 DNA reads TGTGCCAGCAGCTTAGAACAGGGGAGCTATAGCAATCAGCCCCAGCATTTT. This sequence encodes CASSLEQGSYSNQPQHF.

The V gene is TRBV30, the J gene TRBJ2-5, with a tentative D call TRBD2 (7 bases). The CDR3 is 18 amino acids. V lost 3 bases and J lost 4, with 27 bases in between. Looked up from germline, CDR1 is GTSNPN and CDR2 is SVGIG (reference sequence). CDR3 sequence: CAWREAGEGGRSGETQYF. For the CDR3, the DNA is TGTGCCTGGAGGGAGGCAGGGGAGGGGGGCCGGTCGGGAGAGACCCAGTACTTC.

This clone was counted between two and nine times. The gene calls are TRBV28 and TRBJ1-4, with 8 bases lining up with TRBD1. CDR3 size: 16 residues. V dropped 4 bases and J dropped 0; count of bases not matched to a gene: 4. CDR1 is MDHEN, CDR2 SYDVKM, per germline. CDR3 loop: CASSSQGGATNEKLFF. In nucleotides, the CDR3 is TGTGCCAGCAGTTCACAGGGGGGGGCAACTAATGAAAAACTGTTTTTT. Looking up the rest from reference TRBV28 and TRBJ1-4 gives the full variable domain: DVKVTQSSRYLVKRTGEKVFLECVQDMDHENMFWYRQDPGLGLRLIYFSYDVKMKEKGDIPEGYSVSREKKERFSLILESASTNQTSMYLCASSSQGGATNEKLFFGSGTQLSVL.

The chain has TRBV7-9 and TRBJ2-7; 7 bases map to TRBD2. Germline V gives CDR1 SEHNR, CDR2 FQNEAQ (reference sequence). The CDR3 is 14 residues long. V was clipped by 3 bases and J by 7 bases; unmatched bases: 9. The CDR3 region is CASSLERGSGEQYF. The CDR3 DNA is TGTGCCAGCAGCTTGGAGCGGGGTTCTGGGGAGCAGTACTTC.

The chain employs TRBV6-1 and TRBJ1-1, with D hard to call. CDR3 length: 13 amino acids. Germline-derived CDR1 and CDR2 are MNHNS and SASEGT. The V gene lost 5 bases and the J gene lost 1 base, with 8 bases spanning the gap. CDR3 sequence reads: CASSQVTNTEAFF. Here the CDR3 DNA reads TGTGCCAGCAGTCAGGTTACGAACACTGAAGCTTTCTTT.

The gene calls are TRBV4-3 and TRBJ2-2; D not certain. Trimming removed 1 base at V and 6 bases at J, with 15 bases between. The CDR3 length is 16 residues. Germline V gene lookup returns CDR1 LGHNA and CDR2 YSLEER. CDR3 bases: TGCGCCAGCAGCCAAGCGGCTCCCCGAGGCGCCGGGGAGCTGTTTTTT. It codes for CASSQAAPRGAGELFF.

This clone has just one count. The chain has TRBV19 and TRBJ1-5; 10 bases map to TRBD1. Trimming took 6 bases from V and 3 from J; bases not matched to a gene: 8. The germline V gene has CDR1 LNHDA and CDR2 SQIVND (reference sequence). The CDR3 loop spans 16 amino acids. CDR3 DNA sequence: TGTGCCAGTAGGGTTCGGGACAGGGGTCCCAATCAGCCCCAGCATTTT. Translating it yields CASRVRDRGPNQPQHF.

CDR3 in amino acids: CASSSRGAHSYEQYF. CDR3 nucleotides: TGTGCCAGCAGCTCCCGCGGTGCTCACTCTTACGAGCAGTACTTC. The chain has TRBV27 and TRBJ2-7; D remains ambiguous. Trimming took off 6 bases at V and 4 bases at J, with 19 bases between the two ends. This CDR3 contains 15 residues. The germline V gene encodes CDR1 MNHEY and CDR2 SMNVEV (reference sequence).

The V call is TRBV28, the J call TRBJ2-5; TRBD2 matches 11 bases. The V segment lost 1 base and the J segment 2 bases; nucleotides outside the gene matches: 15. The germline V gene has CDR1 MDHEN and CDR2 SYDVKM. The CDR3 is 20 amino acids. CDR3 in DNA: TGTGCCAGCAGTTTATCCATAGCGGGAGGGCCGAGACTTGGGCAAGAGACCCAGTACTTC. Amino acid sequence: CASSLSIAGGPRLGQETQYF.